The 24 T cell receptor beta chains in this list originate from one sample, sequenced in a study of cytomegalovirus exposure and HLA in healthy donors. In the PCR, 60 Vbeta and 13 Jbeta primers were used. The assay was immunoSEQ multiplex PCR, and TCRdb's table has in-frame clones only and misses some. The table shows around 75,000 clones, with around 78% occurring only once. Material for sequencing was PBMCs. The receptor set was obtained from a man between 35 and 55 years old in good health and CMV-seronegative.

The chain recombines TRBV29-1 with TRBJ2-2; D is perhaps TRBD1 (5 bases). Germline V lookup: CDR1 SQVTM, CDR2 ANQGSEA. The V and J ends lost 4 bases and 1 base respectively, with 13 bases between them. CDR3 size: 15 residues. For the CDR3, the DNA is TGCAGCGTTGTTTTAGGGGCCCTGAACACCGGGGAGCTGTTTTTT. It is translated as CSVVLGALNTGELFF.

The genes are TRBV5-1 and TRBJ1-2, with a weak D call TRBD1 (5 bases). Germline V gives CDR1 SGHRS, CDR2 YFSETQ. The CDR3 has 14 residues. V shed 2 bases and J shed 4 bases, with 12 bases lying between them. The CDR3: CASSLGGRVYGYTF. In DNA form, the CDR3 reads TGCGCCAGCAGCTTAGGTGGCAGGGTCTATGGCTACACCTTC. The full variable domain, with the rest looked up from reference TRBV5-1 and TRBJ1-2, is KAGVTQTPRYLIKTRGQQVTLSCSPISGHRSVSWYQQTPGQGLQFLFEYFSETQRNKGNFPGRFSGRQFSNSRSEMNVSTLELGDSALYLCASSLGGRVYGYTFGSGTRLTVV.

This chain uses TRBV6-5 with TRBJ1-2; 10 nucleotides line up with TRBD1. The CDR3 covers 16 residues. Trimming cost V 1 base and J 7 bases; bases outside gene matches: 9. Germline loops: CDR1 MNHEY, CDR2 SVGAGI. In DNA, the CDR3 is TGTGCCAGCAGTTACTGGGACAGGGGCGAAGCCGGTGGCTACACCTTC. It encodes CASSYWDRGEAGGYTF.

This clone has more than one count but fewer than ten. The rearrangement uses TRBV7-6 and TRBJ1-1; D call uncertain. CDR1 SGHVS and CDR2 FNYEAQ come from the germline V gene. CDR3 length: 15 residues. Trimming removed 4 bases from V and 7 bases from J, with 19 bases in between. In DNA form, the CDR3 reads TGTGCCAGCAGCTCCCCGGCAGGATCAGGCTGTGAAGCTTTCTTT. As protein: CASSSPAGSGCEAFF.

The sample holds one count of this clone. The rearrangement uses TRBV11-3 and TRBJ1-1; D is ambiguous. This CDR3 is built from 13 residues. Per the germline V gene, CDR1 is SGHNT and CDR2 is YENEEA. The V gene lost 5 bases and the J gene lost 1 base, with 8 bases spanning the gap. CDR3 bases: TGTGCCAGCAGCGCGACAACGAACACTGAAGCTTTCTTT. It translates to CASSATTNTEAFF.

The rearrangement uses TRBV5-1 and TRBJ1-1, with unresolved D. Per germline, CDR1 SGHRS and CDR2 YFSETQ. V dropped 0 bases and J dropped 3 bases, with 6 bases sitting between them. This CDR3 spans 13 amino acids. The DNA of the CDR3 is TGCGCCAGCAGCTTGGGGCGGGACACTGAAGCTTTCTTT. It specifies CASSLGRDTEAFF. Drawing the rest from reference TRBV5-1 and TRBJ1-1, the complete variable domain is KAGVTQTPRYLIKTRGQQVTLSCSPISGHRSVSWYQQTPGQGLQFLFEYFSETQRNKGNFPGRFSGRQFSNSRSEMNVSTLELGDSALYLCASSLGRDTEAFFGQGTRLTVV.

This chain links TRBV5-1 with TRBJ2-7, with 8 bases lining up with TRBD1. The CDR3 is 14 amino acids. CDR1 is SGHRS, CDR2 YFSETQ, per germline. The ends lost 3 bases at V and 4 bases at J; junction bases unmatched: 6. CDR3 protein: CASSSGTGGYEQYF. As DNA, the CDR3 is TGCGCCAGCAGCTCCGGGACAGGAGGTTACGAGCAGTACTTC.

The chain joins TRBV4-2 to TRBJ2-3; D is ambiguous. CDR3 length equals 15 residues. V lost 0 bases, J lost 2 bases, and 9 bases lay in between. From germline, CDR1 is LGHNA and CDR2 YNFKEQ. CDR3 residues: CASSQEKRFTDTQYF. The CDR3 DNA follows: TGTGCCAGCAGCCAAGAGAAGAGATTCACAGATACGCAGTATTTT.

This rearrangement joins TRBV5-1 to TRBJ1-3; weak D call: TRBD1 (5 bases). V lost 0 bases and J 4 bases, leaving 8 bases between the germline ends. The CDR3 has 14 amino acids. Germline CDR1 reads SGHRS; CDR2 reads YFSETQ. The chain's CDR3 is CASSLDRTGNTIYF. The CDR3 DNA sequence: TGCGCCAGCAGCTTGGACAGGACCGGAAACACCATATATTTT.

This clone was counted a single time. The CDR3 here is CASSTTTGVGYSNQPQHF. CDR3 coding DNA: TGTGCCAGCAGCACCACGACAGGGGTAGGCTATAGCAATCAGCCCCAGCATTTT. This chain uses TRBV4-2 with TRBJ1-5, with 8 bases matching TRBD1. Germline assignment: CDR1 LGHNA and CDR2 YNFKEQ. Unmatched junction bases numbered 12, after V lost 5 bases and J lost 0 bases. This CDR3 region has 18 residues.

The gene calls are TRBV10-1 and TRBJ2-7; D gene ambiguous. The CDR3 has 14 amino acids. CDR1 WNHNN and CDR2 SYGVQD come from the germline V gene (reference sequence). Trimming removed 5 bases from V and 2 bases from J, with 13 bases in between. CDR3 residues: CASSPSIAAYEQYF. DNA for the CDR3: TGCGCCAGCAGTCCGTCGATCGCGGCCTACGAGCAGTACTTC.

The V call is TRBV7-2, the J call TRBJ2-3, with TRBD1 identical over 8 bases. Trimming at V came to 4 bases and at J to 2 bases, leaving 5 bases not matched to a gene. Germline V gene sequence: CDR1 SGHTA, CDR2 FQGNSA. CDR3 size: 15 residues. In DNA form, the CDR3 reads TGTGCCAGCAGCTCAGGACAGGGCCTCACAGATACGCAGTATTTT. Residues: CASSSGQGLTDTQYF.

A note on this clone: This same CDR3 is encoded by further DNA sequences in the sample. This chain links TRBV27 with TRBJ1-4; D perhaps matches TRBD1 (5 bases). CDR1 MNHEY and CDR2 SMNVEV come from the germline V gene (reference sequence). The CDR3 has 13 residues. Trimming cost V 5 bases and J 8 bases, with 12 bases left between them. As DNA, the CDR3 is TGTGCCAGCAGTACGGGGGGGAGGGAAAAACTGTTTTTT. This sequence encodes CASSTGGREKLFF. The whole variable domain, remainder taken from reference TRBV27 and TRBJ1-4, is EAQVTQNPRYLITVTGKKLTVTCSQNMNHEYMSWYRQDPGLGLRQIYYSMNVEVTDKGDVPEGYKVSRKEKRNFPLILESPSPNQTSLYFCASSTGGREKLFFGSGTQLSVL.

This clone has only a few counts. This chain links TRBV4-1 with TRBJ1-5; a possible D gene is TRBD1 (5 bases). Germline V gene sequence: CDR1 MGHRA, CDR2 YSYEKL. With 1 base removed from V and 3 bases from J, the gap between germline ends came to 13 bases. This CDR3 region has 16 residues. The CDR3 is CASSQGFKQDNQPQHF. In nucleotides, the CDR3 is TGCGCCAGCAGCCAAGGTTTTAAACAGGACAATCAGCCCCAGCATTTT.

The V and J genes are TRBV5-4 and TRBJ2-3; weak D call: TRBD1 (5 bases). Germline-derived CDR1 and CDR2 are SGHNT and YYREEE (reference sequence). The CDR3 consists of 13 residues. The V end was cut by 5 bases, the J end by 1 base, with 8 bases between. The CDR3 here is CASRPRGTDTQYF. The CDR3, as DNA: TGTGCCAGCAGGCCCAGGGGCACAGATACGCAGTATTTT.

The gene calls are TRBV27 and TRBJ2-3, with D perhaps matching TRBD2 (5 bases). Germline V gene data show CDR1 as MNHEY and CDR2 as SMNVEV (reference sequence). CDR3 size: 15 residues. Trimming took off 3 bases at V and 4 bases at J, with 14 bases between the two ends. CDR3 sequence reads: CASSFFRGTADTQYF. The DNA of the CDR3 is TGTGCCAGCAGTTTTTTCCGGGGTACCGCAGATACGCAGTATTTT.

The chain links TRBV7-2 to TRBJ1-5; D not resolved. The germline V and J ends were trimmed by 0 bases and 9 bases, with 6 bases remaining between them. Germline V gives CDR1 SGHTA, CDR2 FQGNSA. The length of the CDR3 is 12 residues. The CDR3 protein is CASSLAPRPQHF. CDR3 sequence (DNA): TGTGCCAGCAGCTTAGCGCCGAGGCCCCAGCATTTT.

This chain links TRBV27 with TRBJ1-2; 8 bases fit TRBD1. The CDR3 is made up of 14 amino acids. Germline values: CDR1 MNHEY, CDR2 SMNVEV (reference sequence). V lost 5 bases and J lost 1; bases outside the gene matches: 3. The CDR3 spells CASSPRGHNYGYTF. In nucleotides, the CDR3 is TGTGCCAGCAGTCCCAGGGGGCATAACTATGGCTACACCTTC.

V gene TRBV28 combines with J gene TRBJ1-2; D is uncertain. This CDR3 has 12 residues. Trimming removed 8 bases from V and 8 bases from J, with 15 bases in between. The germline V gene has CDR1 MDHEN and CDR2 SYDVKM. The CDR3 spells CASLPTASGYTF. DNA for the CDR3: TGTGCCAGCCTTCCCACAGCCTCCGGCTACACCTTC.

This sequence joins TRBV7-6 and TRBJ1-5, with D maybe TRBD1 (6 bases). V lost 5 bases and J lost 2, with 16 bases in between. The CDR3 loop spans 16 amino acids. CDR1 and CDR2 (germline): SGHVS, FNYEAQ. CDR3 nucleotides: TGTGCCAGCAGCCAGGGGCAGGGGACGGGCAATCAGCCCCAGCATTTT. Amino acid sequence: CASSQGQGTGNQPQHF.

The chain is built from TRBV11-3 and TRBJ2-1; 15 positions match TRBD2. With V trimmed by 5 bases and J by 8 bases, 4 bases remained unmatched. The germline CDR1 and CDR2 sequences are SGHNT and YENEEA. This CDR3 comprises 15 residues. CDR3 bases: TGTGCCAGCAGCCTTGGACTAGCGGGGGGGGATGAGCAGTTCTTC. Its protein product is CASSLGLAGGDEQFF. Together with reference TRBV11-3 and TRBJ2-1, the CDR3 gives the full variable domain: EAGVVQSPRYKIIEKKQPVAFWCNPISGHNTLYWYLQNLGQGPELLIRYENEEAVDDSQLPKDRFSAERLKGVDSTLKIQPAELGDSAVYLCASSLGLAGGDEQFFGPGTRLTVL.

The CDR3 is CASGLYYEQYF. The DNA for the CDR3 is TGTGCTAGTGGTTTGTACTACGAGCAGTACTTC. This chain connects TRBV12-5 to TRBJ2-7; D remains unclear. The CDR3 loop spans 11 amino acids. The V and J ends lost 2 bases and 3 bases respectively, with 2 bases between them. Germline V lookup: CDR1 LGHNT, CDR2 FRNRAP.

The chain uses TRBV5-1 and TRBJ2-7; 8 bases align to TRBD2. CDR3 length equals 16 residues. In germline, CDR1 is SGHRS, CDR2 YFSETQ. V lost 6 bases to trimming and J lost 5 bases; unmatched junction nucleotides: 16. CDR3 protein: CASTVQFRGGNDEQYF. As DNA, the CDR3 is TGCGCCAGCACCGTACAGTTTCGGGGGGGCAATGACGAGCAGTACTTC.

In its sample, this clone was seen once. The chain combines TRBV4-1 with TRBJ1-1; 8 nucleotides agree with TRBD1. This CDR3 has 15 amino acids. V shed 2 bases and J 4 bases; nucleotides not matched to a gene: 6. From germline, CDR1 is MGHRA and CDR2 YSYEKL. CDR3 amino acids: CASSQLITGGTEAFF. The CDR3, as DNA: TGCGCCAGCAGCCAACTCATTACAGGGGGCACTGAAGCTTTCTTT.